A selection of T cell receptor beta chains follows, all from one sample in a study of blood T cell repertoires in COVID-19. Generated by immunoSEQ multiplex PCR, the TCRdb table keeps only in-frame clones and is missing some. The table includes about 160,000 clones, approximately 82% detected once. Input material: peripheral blood. Receptors originate from a woman in her thirties or forties with COVID-19, enrolled during active disease. CDR3s include the opening cysteine and the closing phenylalanine or tryptophan. Each record gives: clone size, CDR3 length, D gene, J gene, V gene, CDR3 DNA, CDR3 protein. D genes are given only for firm matches. Some rows have no size entry. The others give once, few or many, or a class for an expanded clone.

once	13	NA	TRBJ1-2	TRBV7-8	TGTGCCAGCAGCCAGGACAGTAACTATGGCTACACCTTC	CASSQDSNYGYTF
NA	17	TRBD2	TRBJ2-1	TRBV2	TGTGCCAGCATTGCTATAGCGGGAGCGTCCTCCTACAATGAGCAGTTCTTC	CASIAIAGASSYNEQFF
NA	12	NA	TRBJ2-1	TRBV6-4	TGTGCCAGCAGTGAAGGGGACAATGAGCAGTTCTTC	CASSEGDNEQFF
NA	11	NA	TRBJ2-1	TRBV19	TGTGCCAGTGGCAGGGCGAATGAGCAGTTCTTC	CASGRANEQFF
NA	15	NA	TRBJ2-1	TRBV2	TGTGCCAGCAGCGGACAGCCCAGCTCCTACAATGAGCAGTTCTTC	CASSGQPSSYNEQFF
NA	16	TRBD2	TRBJ2-3	TRBV4-2	TGTGCCAGCAGCCAAGAACTAGCGGGAATCCCAGATACGCAGTATTTT	CASSQELAGIPDTQYF
few	13	NA	TRBJ1-5	TRBV30	TGTGCCTGGAGTGTCCGGGATGATCAGCCCCAGCATTTT	CAWSVRDDQPQHF
once	15	NA	TRBJ1-4	TRBV6-5	TGTGCCAGCAGTCCTCGAGCCTTTACGAATGAAAAACTGTTTTTT	CASSPRAFTNEKLFF
NA	15	TRBD2	TRBJ2-1	TRBV5-1	TGCGCCAGCAGCCTAAGCGGGACGACCTACAATGAGCAGTTCTTC	CASSLSGTTYNEQFF
few	16	TRBD2	TRBJ2-5	TRBV7-8	TGTGCCAGCAGCTACCGGACTAGCGGGGTTCGGGAGACCCAGTACTTC	CASSYRTSGVRETQYF
NA	12	NA	TRBJ2-2	TRBV5-1	TGCGCCAGCAGCTTCGAGGCCGGGGAGCTGTTTTTT	CASSFEAGELFF
NA	16	NA	TRBJ1-5	TRBV2	TGTGCCAGCAGTGAATCAGGGAGGGGAATGGGTCAGCCCCAGCATTTT	CASSESGRGMGQPQHF
NA	16	NA	TRBJ2-6	TRBV6-6	TGTGCCAGCAGTTCCAACCCCAGGTACTGGGCCAACGTCCTGACTTTC	CASSSNPRYWANVLTF
NA	16	NA	TRBJ2-7	TRBV2	TGTGCCAGCATGAAGACAGGCCTTCTCCCCTCCTACGAGCAGTACTTC	CASMKTGLLPSYEQYF
NA	17	NA	TRBJ1-5	TRBV7-8	TGTGCCAGCAGCTTAGGATCATTAGCTTATAGCAATCAGCCCCAGCATTTT	CASSLGSLAYSNQPQHF
NA	14	NA	TRBJ1-1	TRBV19	TGTGCCAGTAGCTGGGGAGGGCGGGTCACTGAAGCTTTCTTT	CASSWGGRVTEAFF
NA	15	NA	TRBJ1-2	TRBV14	TGTGCCAGCAGCCAAGTCTCAAGCCCCATTGAAGGCTACACCTTC	CASSQVSSPIEGYTF
NA	18	TRBD2	TRBJ2-3	TRBV3-1/TRBV3-2	TGTGCCAGCAGCCCAGCAGGGACTAGCGGGGGGGTTACAGATACGCAGTATTTT	CASSPAGTSGGVTDTQYF
NA	18	TRBD2	TRBJ2-7	TRBV7-8	TGTGCCAGCAGCCTCACCGGGGGCGGTGCGGGAGGCCACTACGAGCAGTACTTC	CASSLTGGGAGGHYEQYF
NA	15	TRBD1	TRBJ1-4	TRBV9	TGTGCCAGCAGCGGGACAGGGCTGGGTAATGAAAAACTGTTTTTT	CASSGTGLGNEKLFF
NA	15	TRBD1	TRBJ1-4	TRBV19	TGTGCCAGTGCGACATCCGGGACAGAGAATGAAAAACTGTTTTTT	CASATSGTENEKLFF
NA	16	TRBD1	TRBJ2-7	TRBV4-1	TGCGCCAGCAGCCAGACCCCGGGACAGGGGGCCTACGAGCAGTACTTC	CASSQTPGQGAYEQYF
few	15	TRBD1	TRBJ1-2	TRBV3-1/TRBV3-2	TGTGCCAGCAGCCCACGACAGGGGGAGGACTATGGCTACACCTTC	CASSPRQGEDYGYTF
NA	14	TRBD1	TRBJ1-1	TRBV5-3	TGTGCCAGAAGCTTGCAGGGGGCCTACACTGAAGCTTTCTTT	CARSLQGAYTEAFF
few	15	TRBD1	TRBJ1-6	TRBV2	TGTGCCTCGACAGGGTCCTTAACTTCAGGCTCACCCCTCCACTTT	CASTGSLTSGSPLHF
NA	16	TRBD1	TRBJ2-1	TRBV7-9	TGTGCCAGCAGCTTAGGAGGACAGGTACTTCACAATGAGCAGTTCTTC	CASSLGGQVLHNEQFF
NA	15	NA	TRBJ1-2	TRBV3-1/TRBV3-2	TGTGCCAGCAGCCCCCTGGGGCTGACTAACTATGGCTACACCTTC	CASSPLGLTNYGYTF
NA	13	NA	TRBJ1-2	TRBV3-1/TRBV3-2	TGTGCCAGCAGCCACGCTAGCTCCTATGGCTACACCTTC	CASSHASSYGYTF
NA	15	TRBD1	TRBJ2-3	TRBV23-1	TGCGCCAGCAGCCGAGGACAGGGGCACACAGATACGCAGTATTTT	CASSRGQGHTDTQYF
NA	17	NA	TRBJ1-3	TRBV4-1	TGCGCCAGCAGCCAAGCGGTTAAGTCCAGGTCTGGAAACACCATATATTTT	CASSQAVKSRSGNTIYF
few	17	TRBD2	TRBJ2-3	TRBV5-6	TGTGCCAGCAGCTCCCGCAGAGCCGGGAGGGCCACAGATACGCAGTATTTT	CASSSRRAGRATDTQYF
NA	16	TRBD1	TRBJ1-2	TRBV7-2	TGTGCCAGCAGTTTTAGTGGTACAGGGGCTAACTATGGCTACACCTTC	CASSFSGTGANYGYTF
many	16	NA	TRBJ1-6	TRBV4-1	TGCGCCAGCAGCCCTATCGGACGGGATCCGGGAACACCCCTCCACTTT	CASSPIGRDPGTPLHF
NA	15	NA	TRBJ1-6	TRBV7-6	TGTGCCAGCAGCGCAACATCGACCTATAATTCACCCCTCCACTTT	CASSATSTYNSPLHF
NA	14	NA	TRBJ2-7	TRBV3-1/TRBV3-2	TGTGCCAGCAGCCCAAAGTTACAGGGTCGTGAGCAGTACTTC	CASSPKLQGREQYF
few	15	NA	TRBJ2-2	TRBV2	TGTGCCAGCAAAAGTCTGAACAGGAACACCGGGGAGCTGTTTTTT	CASKSLNRNTGELFF
NA	15	TRBD2	TRBJ2-7	TRBV27	TGTGCCAGCAGGCGGACTAGCGGCGGGTTCAGCGAGCAGTACTTC	CASRRTSGGFSEQYF
NA	12	NA	TRBJ1-2	TRBV18	TGTGCCAGCTCGTCCACAGGAGATGGCTACACCTTC	CASSSTGDGYTF
NA	15	NA	TRBJ2-2	TRBV5-1	TGCGCCAGCAGCTTGGAGGGAGAAGGTTATGGGGAGCTGTTTTTT	CASSLEGEGYGELFF
NA	14	NA	TRBJ1-2	TRBV27	TGTGCCAGCAGGGGGACCGGGAGGGGCTATGGCTACACCTTC	CASRGTGRGYGYTF
few	13	NA	TRBJ2-7	TRBV7-2	TGTGCCAGCAGCAGTCGCCAGTCCTACGAGCAGTACTTC	CASSSRQSYEQYF
NA	15	TRBD2	TRBJ2-7	TRBV6-5	TGTGCCAGCAGTTACACGGGACTAGCGATATACGAGCAGTACTTC	CASSYTGLAIYEQYF
NA	17	NA	TRBJ1-1	TRBV28	TGTGCCAGCCCGCCCGAGTGGGGCGGGGGGTTAAACACTGAAGCTTTCTTT	CASPPEWGGGLNTEAFF
NA	14	NA	TRBJ1-2	TRBV13	TGTGCCAGCAGCTTCCAACAGGGAATCAATGGCTACACCTTC	CASSFQQGINGYTF
NA	18	TRBD2	TRBJ2-3	TRBV5-6	TGTGCCAGCAGCCCACTAGCGGGAGGGCGAATGGGCACAGATACGCAGTATTTT	CASSPLAGGRMGTDTQYF
NA	11	NA	TRBJ1-1	TRBV30	TGTGCCTGGAGTGTACAGGTCGAAGCTTTCTTT	CAWSVQVEAFF
NA	15	TRBD1	TRBJ2-7	TRBV4-2	TGTGCCAGCAGCCAACGGACAGGGGGAGGCTACGAGCAGTACTTC	CASSQRTGGGYEQYF
NA	14	TRBD1	TRBJ1-6	TRBV5-1	TGCGCCAGCAGCGTGGACAGGGAGAATTCACCCCTCCACTTT	CASSVDRENSPLHF
NA	12	NA	TRBJ2-7	TRBV5-6	TGTGCCAGCAGTACACAGGGATACGAGCAGTACTTC	CASSTQGYEQYF
NA	13	NA	TRBJ2-1	TRBV4-1	TGCGCCAGCAGCCCTATTTCCTACAATGAGCAGTTCTTC	CASSPISYNEQFF
NA	15	NA	TRBJ2-2	TRBV6-5	TGTGCCAGCAGCCCCCGGCAGGGCAACACCGGGGAGCTGTTTTTT	CASSPRQGNTGELFF
NA	15	TRBD1	TRBJ1-1	TRBV6-1	TGTGCCAGCAGTTCCCGACAGGGCCTGAACACTGAAGCTTTCTTT	CASSSRQGLNTEAFF
NA	14	NA	TRBJ2-2	TRBV12-5	TGTGCTAGTGGTTTGTCGGGAGACACCGGGGAGCTGTTTTTT	CASGLSGDTGELFF
NA	17	NA	TRBJ2-7	TRBV7-9	TGTGCCAGCAGCTTAATATTTGGCGGAGGGAGCTCCTACGAGCAGTACTTC	CASSLIFGGGSSYEQYF
NA	14	TRBD1	TRBJ1-2	TRBV28	TGTGCCAGCAGTTTAGTGGCAGGGGGTTTAGGCTACACCTTC	CASSLVAGGLGYTF
NA	14	NA	TRBJ1-2	TRBV18	TGTGCCAGCTCACCACTGAAAAGCGCCGGGGGCTACACCTTC	CASSPLKSAGGYTF
NA	18	TRBD2	TRBJ2-5	TRBV28	TGTGCCAGCAGTTTCAGACTAGCGGGAGGGCCTGGCCAGGAGACCCAGTACTTC	CASSFRLAGGPGQETQYF
NA	15	NA	TRBJ2-1	TRBV7-2	TGTGCCAGCAGCTTCGGTTTCGGGGGATGGGATGAGCAGTTCTTC	CASSFGFGGWDEQFF
NA	13	TRBD1	TRBJ2-4	TRBV5-6	TGTGCCAGCACAAAACAGGGGAGTTACATTCAGTACTTC	CASTKQGSYIQYF
NA	11	NA	TRBJ2-3	TRBV20-1	TGCAGTGCCAAGCCCGCAGATACGCAGTATTTT	CSAKPADTQYF